The T cell receptor (beta chain) under discussion was sequenced for a study of T cell responses to AZD1222 COVID-19 vaccine. The method was immunoSEQ multiplex PCR; TCRdb's version includes in-frame clones alone and lacks a portion of them. The data show more than 75,000 clones, 90% seen once. General observations from the study: Clonal diversity was possibly underestimated, and white British individuals and females predominated among donors. The study sampled repertoires only after the peak T cell response. At 160-218 and 743-854, vaccine-associated CD4 TCRs were dominant, and they spanned spike.

Of note for this clone: Antigen specificity is unknown.

Germline loops: CDR1 ENHRY, CDR2 SYGVKD. V lost 2 bases and J 3 bases, leaving 8 bases between the germline ends. The length of the CDR3 is 14 residues. V gene TRBV10-3 combines with J gene TRBJ1-5, with D tentatively TRBD1 (6 bases). The sequence was collected from an adult who received the AZD1222 COVID-19 vaccine. The source was peripheral blood, collected 28 days after the second AZD1222 dose. The CDR3 loop is CAISEGQFNQPQHF. The CDR3, as DNA: TGTGCCATCAGTGAGGGACAGTTCAATCAGCCCCAGCATTTT.